The present entry profiles one T cell receptor beta chain with its context. Which antigen it targets is not known. Base qualities were left out, and no much larger clone turns up one base away. According to the study, the label for this sample's treatment or condition signals: in vitro stimulation with specific CMV peptide epitopes to enrich CMV-specific T cells. Sequencing was performed on an Illumina HiSeq 1500. TCRdb trimmed the raw reads at Q25, called clones with MiXCR and kept productive beta chains. Identical CDR3 proteins give one entry, which carries the most common genes and DNA. This sample has approximately 990,000 distinct CDR3 sequences in its table, and around 32% of those were observed once. Clones ranked in the top ten supply around an eighth of the sample. This entry comes from a study of T cell repertoires in cytomegalovirus infection (dated by TCRdb to the late 2010s). Turning to the overall study: Alongside well-studied HLA-B-restricted epitopes, the peptide stimulations were aimed at recently identified HLA-C-restricted CMV epitopes, whose presentation resists viral immunomodulation. Donor HLA type was relevant to the analysis, because carriage of CMV infection together with the matching HLA type was indicated by public TCR beta signatures. Study-wide findings and limitations: Carriers of CMV infection plus the relevant HLA type were discriminated by the cumulative frequency of public TCR beta family members in the study cohort and in an independent roughly 340-donor cohort. The ex vivo response was dominated by HLA-C-restricted CMV-specific TCR beta clonotypes, which also provided the single most frequent clonotype in two of eight donors.

The CDR3 numbers 14 residues from cysteine through phenylalanine. Kept here is only the CDR3 DNA, which spans 42 bases and is read in frame from base 1. For CDR1 and CDR2, the germline V gene lists MDHEN and SYDVKM. The junction carries 13 bases between V and J, which are trimmed by 3 bases and 5 bases respectively. The receptor chain draws on TRBV28 and TRBJ2-5; matching of 5 bases hints at TRBD1 as the D gene. The sequences come from cultured CD8+ T cells from PBMCs, collected from culture after CMV antigen stimulation. The sequence came from a human donor in good health (CMV status not recorded). Some clones in this sample may be carry-over from other donors' samples. The CDR3 region has the sequence CASSFSRVLETQYF. The sequenced DNA is TGTGCCAGCAGTTTTAGCAGGGTCCTGGAGACCCAGTACTTC.